These 5 T cell receptor beta chains originate from one sample sequenced in a study of blood T cells in healthy people across ages. Sample-barcoded 5' priming and a J-beta primer mix drove a second PCR of roughly 7 to 11 cycles. Each CDR3 protein is one row after TCRdb ran MiXCR on the 5' RACE reads. Of 1.5 million to 2 million distinct CDR3 sequences in the sample, 49% were seen once. The sample consisted of blood. All receptors come from a woman between 35 and 50 years old in good health.

V is TRBV7-2 and J is TRBJ1-5; 12 positions agree with TRBD1. Germline CDR1 is SGHTA and CDR2 is FQGNSA. Trimming took 5 bases from V and 1 from J; bases not matched to a gene: 6. The length of the CDR3 is 17 residues. The CDR3 DNA reads TGTGCCAGCAGCCCGGGACAGGGGGCTCCAAGCAATCAGCCCCAGCATTTT. Amino acids: CASSPGQGAPSNQPQHF.

J is TRBJ2-5 and V is TRBV28, with 8 bases fitting TRBD1. From germline, CDR1 is MDHEN and CDR2 SYDVKM. This CDR3 region has 18 residues. With V trimmed by 5 bases and J by 4 bases, 18 bases remained unmatched. This CDR3 reads CASSGDDRDRFLTETQYF. CDR3 sequence (DNA): TGTGCCAGCAGTGGGGATGACCGGGACAGGTTCCTTACAGAGACCCAGTACTTC.

This clonotype has a handful of counts. The chain links TRBV18 to TRBJ2-5; tentatively, D is TRBD1 (5 bases). Germline-derived CDR1 and CDR2 are KGHSH and LQKENI. This CDR3 spans 14 amino acids. Deletions cut 3 bases from V and 1 base from J, with 9 bases between. CDR3 nucleotides: TGTGCCAGCTCACCCAGGGTTCGCCAAGAGACCCAGTACTTC. The encoded protein is CASSPRVRQETQYF.

This clonotype came up a few times. This chain links TRBV20-1 with TRBJ2-4; the D is unclear. Germline V gene lookup returns CDR1 DFQATT and CDR2 SNEGSKA (reference sequence). The CDR3 sequence is 13 residues long. The V and J ends lost 5 bases and 0 bases respectively, with 8 bases between them. In DNA form, the CDR3 reads TGCAGTGCTCTTCCCCTAGCCAAAAACATTCAGTACTTC. The encoded protein is CSALPLAKNIQYF.

The chain uses TRBV29-1 and TRBJ2-7; 10 nucleotides line up with TRBD1. Trimming at V came to 3 bases and at J to 2 bases, leaving 10 bases not matched to a gene. In germline, CDR1 is SQVTM, CDR2 ANQGSEA. The CDR3 loop spans 16 amino acids. CDR3 protein: CSVEFAGQGSPYEQYF. The CDR3, as DNA: TGCAGCGTTGAGTTCGCGGGACAGGGGTCCCCCTACGAGCAGTACTTC.